Following are 20 T cell receptor beta chains from one sample sequenced in a study of CD8 T cells in Susac syndrome. The RNA, roughly 0.45 to 1 ug, was put through reverse transcription using random hexamers. TCRdb fed the immunoSEQ multiplex PCR reads into MiXCR, producing one record per CDR3 protein. The sample carries about 84,000 distinct CDR3 sequences, approximately 96% recorded once. The source material was CD8+ T cells from PBMCs. These receptors originate from a human donor with Susac syndrome.

This clonotype was counted between two and nine times. CDR3 region: CASSSRGYEQYF. The CDR3 DNA follows: TGTGCCAGCAGTTCCAGGGGGTACGAGCAGTACTTC. The gene calls are TRBV27 and TRBJ2-7; TRBD1 matches 7 bases. The trim removed 4 bases at V and 4 bases at J, leaving 1 base unmatched. The CDR3 has 12 amino acids. The germline CDR1 and CDR2 sequences are MNHEY and SMNVEV (reference sequence).

The rearrangement links TRBV7-6 to TRBJ1-6; D might be TRBD1 (5 bases). The germline CDR1 and CDR2 sequences are SGHVS and FNYEAQ. Between the trimmed V and J ends, which lost 3 bases and 8 bases, there was a span of 17 bases. This CDR3 region has 16 residues. In DNA form, the CDR3 reads TGTGCCAGCAGCTTCTCCGGGGCAGGTCAAGATTCACCCCTCCACTTT. Translating gives CASSFSGAGQDSPLHF.

This clonotype was counted between two and nine times. The rearrangement joins TRBV28 to TRBJ2-7, with no clear D. Germline CDR1 reads MDHEN; CDR2 reads SYDVKM. Trimming shortened V by 3 bases and J by 4 bases, and 4 bases separated the two germline ends. The length of the CDR3 is 11 residues. CDR3 in DNA: TGTGCCAGCAGTTTTGTATACGAGCAGTACTTC. It encodes CASSFVYEQYF.

The rearrangement uses TRBV29-1 and TRBJ2-4; 12 positions agree with TRBD1. The J segment lost 8 bases and the V segment lost 4 bases, leaving 3 bases of the junction unmatched. The germline V gene encodes CDR1 SQVTM and CDR2 ANQGSEA. This CDR3 comprises 13 residues. As DNA, the CDR3 is TGCAGCGTTGGGGGGACAGGGGGCGACATTCAGTACTTC. Translated: CSVGGTGGDIQYF.

The V gene is TRBV24-1, the J gene TRBJ2-7; the D is unclear. The germline V gene has CDR1 KGHDR and CDR2 SFDVKD. Trimming left V 9 bases short and J 5 bases short, with 13 bases between. CDR3 length: 12 amino acids. CDR3: CATPVPIHEQYF. Here the CDR3 DNA reads TGTGCCACCCCCGTTCCGATCCACGAGCAGTACTTC.

CDR3 loop: CASSLCGEQYV. The CDR3 DNA sequence: TGTGCCAGCAGTTTATGTGGCGAGCAGTACGTC. This chain links TRBV12-3 or TRBV12-4 with TRBJ2-7, with D uncertain. The CDR3 length is 11 residues. V lost 2 bases and J 6 bases, leaving 5 bases between the germline ends.

V gene TRBV4-1 combines with J gene TRBJ2-1; TRBD2 might be the D (7 bases). V lost 4 bases and J lost 8, with 12 bases in between. Germline CDR1 reads MGHRA; CDR2 reads YSYEKL. The CDR3 length is 13 residues. The CDR3 sequence is CASSRGGQDEQFF. The CDR3 DNA reads TGCGCCAGCAGCCGGGGGGGCCAAGATGAGCAGTTCTTC.

The chain has TRBV7-6 and TRBJ2-3, with D possibly matching TRBD1 (6 bases). Germline CDR1 SGHVS, CDR2 FNYEAQ. V shed 5 bases and J shed 0 bases, with 15 bases lying between them. This CDR3 spans 16 amino acids. CDR3 sequence (DNA): TGTGCCAGCAGCCTTCGGACAGCTCCTAGCACAGATACGCAGTATTTT. Its protein product is CASSLRTAPSTDTQYF. The complete variable domain, with remaining parts taken from reference TRBV7-6 and TRBJ2-3, reads GAGVSQSPRYKVTKRGQDVALRCDPISGHVSLYWYRQALGQGPEFLTYFNYEAQQDKSGLPNDRFSAERPEGSISTLTIQRTEQRDSAMYRCASSLRTAPSTDTQYFGPGTRLTVL.

This clonotype showed up just once. The rearrangement links TRBV13 to TRBJ2-4; D unclear. Per germline, CDR1 PRHDT and CDR2 FYEKMQ (reference sequence). Trimming shortened V by 5 bases and J by 3 bases, and 11 bases separated the two germline ends. The CDR3 is 14 amino acids. CDR3 region: CASSTRLHKNIQYF. The CDR3 DNA is TGTGCCAGCAGCACCCGCCTGCACAAAAACATTCAGTACTTC.

The CDR3 spells CASSFLGQSYGYTF. The CDR3 bases are TGTGCCAGCAGTTTTTTAGGGCAGTCCTATGGCTACACCTTC. V and J are TRBV27 and TRBJ1-2; D gene unclear. Trimming left V 3 bases short and J 4 bases short, with 12 bases between. There are 14 residues in the CDR3. Germline CDR1 and CDR2: MNHEY and SMNVEV (reference sequence).

The chain couples TRBV20-1 to TRBJ2-1; 7 bases are shared with TRBD1. Unmatched junction bases numbered 6, after V lost 1 base and J lost 0 bases. The CDR3 length is 16 residues. Looked up from germline, CDR1 is DFQATT and CDR2 is SNEGSKA (reference sequence). CDR3 protein: CSARAEDRSSYNEQFF. The CDR3 region has the DNA TGCAGTGCTAGAGCCGAGGACAGGAGCTCCTACAATGAGCAGTTCTTC.

The V and J genes are TRBV10-3 and TRBJ2-5; 9 nucleotides agree with TRBD2. Looked up from germline, CDR1 is ENHRY and CDR2 is SYGVKD. V trimming: 4 bases; J trimming: 5 bases; junction bases outside the gene matches: 14. CDR3 size: 17 residues. The CDR3 spells CAISAWASGTPRETQYF. CDR3 coding DNA: TGTGCCATCAGTGCGTGGGCTAGCGGGACGCCAAGGGAGACCCAGTACTTC.

This chain joins TRBV19 and TRBJ2-4; D is perhaps TRBD2 (6 bases). Trimming pared 3 bases from V and 6 bases from J, leaving 12 bases between. The germline V gene has CDR1 LNHDA and CDR2 SQIVND (reference sequence). The CDR3 is made up of 14 amino acids. The CDR3, as DNA: TGTGCCAGTAGTATGGCCTACGGGGGAAACATTCAGTACTTC. It is translated as CASSMAYGGNIQYF.

The gene calls are TRBV6-2 or TRBV6-3 and TRBJ1-1, with D hard to call. Germline V CDR1 and CDR2: MNHEY, SVGEGT. The V end was cut by 2 bases, the J end by 0 bases, with 1 base between. The CDR3 length is 12 residues. The CDR3 sequence is CASSYVNTEAFF. The CDR3 DNA reads as TGTGCCAGCAGTTACGTGAACACTGAAGCTTTCTTT.

This chain links TRBV7-9 with TRBJ2-6, with D tentatively TRBD1 or TRBD2 (5 bases each). The CDR3 length is 16 residues. CDR1 SEHNR and CDR2 FQNEAQ come from the germline V gene (reference sequence). V shed 6 bases and J shed 0 bases, with 12 bases lying between them. The CDR3 is CASSSGRISGANVLTF. Written as DNA, the CDR3 is TGTGCCAGCAGTTCGGGACGGATCTCTGGGGCCAACGTCCTGACTTTC.

The V gene is TRBV2, the J gene TRBJ2-7; 8 bases agree with TRBD1. The junction had 6 bases not matched to a gene; V was cut back by 6 bases and J by 5 bases. This CDR3 region has 13 residues. Germline V gives CDR1 SNHLY, CDR2 FYNNEI. CDR3 sequence reads: CASRPPDRDEQYV. CDR3 coding DNA: TGTGCCAGCAGACCCCCGGACAGGGACGAGCAGTACGTC.

J is TRBJ2-5 and V is TRBV20-1; D ambiguous. The germline gives CDR1 DFQATT, CDR2 SNEGSKA (reference sequence). The CDR3 length is 16 residues. With 5 bases removed from V and 2 bases from J, the gap between germline ends came to 21 bases. Written as DNA, the CDR3 is TGCAGTGCTGCCGTGACGAAACGTGGCCGACAAGAGACCCAGTACTTC. Translated, it gives CSAAVTKRGRQETQYF.

This clonotype was counted a single time. The gene calls are TRBV27 and TRBJ2-1; no definite D call. The CDR3 is 13 amino acids. Trimming stripped 5 bases from V and 6 bases from J, with 11 bases between. CDR1 and CDR2 (germline): MNHEY, SMNVEV (reference sequence). CDR3 DNA sequence: TGTGCCAGCAGTACTACCGGGTTCAATGAGCAGTTCTTC. This sequence encodes CASSTTGFNEQFF.

This clonotype was detected only once. J is TRBJ2-1 and V is TRBV11-2, with D possibly matching TRBD2 (6 bases). The CDR3 runs 16 residues. CDR1 and CDR2 (germline): SGHAT, FQNNGV. The germline V and J ends were trimmed by 1 base and 7 bases, with 17 bases remaining between them. The CDR3 region has the DNA TGTGCCAGCAGCTTAGCCCGCGGCGGGATTAGGAATGAGCAGTTCTTC. It yields the protein CASSLARGGIRNEQFF.

The chain recombines TRBV25-1 with TRBJ2-1, with D maybe TRBD2 (5 bases). The CDR3 runs 13 residues. V lost 10 bases to trimming and J lost 8 bases, with 18 bases between them. CDR1 and CDR2 (germline): MGHDK, SYGVNS. CDR3 DNA: TGTGCCACCTTTGGACTGGCCCCGCATGAGCAGTTCTTC. Encoded protein: CATFGLAPHEQFF.